The 22 T cell receptor beta chains in this list originate from one sample, sequenced in a study of Graves' ophthalmopathy and Graves' hyperthyroidism. Amplification of the TCR beta CDR3 regions used RNA transcripts (as template). First-round RT-PCR used HTBI primers; second-round multiplex PCR followed. TCRdb fed the multiplex PCR reads into MiXCR, producing one record per CDR3 protein. In the table there are 300,000 to 400,000 distinct CDR3 sequences, about a sixth of which are singletons. The sequencing input was peripheral blood. The receptors come from an adult woman with stable Graves' hyperthyroidism.

This clonotype was detected a few times. This chain links TRBV5-1 with TRBJ2-5; 7 bases agree with TRBD2. V lost 0 bases to trimming and J lost 2 bases; unmatched junction nucleotides: 4. The CDR3 sequence is 15 residues long. CDR1 is SGHRS, CDR2 YFSETQ, per germline. Here the CDR3 DNA reads TGCGCCAGCAGCTTGGCCGCGGGGGAACAAGAGACCCAGTACTTC. Amino acids: CASSLAAGEQETQYF.

This clonotype was observed at least ten times. The genes are TRBV2 and TRBJ1-1; 8 nucleotides match TRBD1. CDR3 size: 13 residues. V trimming: 7 bases; J trimming: 4 bases; junction bases outside the gene matches: 5. Germline V gene lookup returns CDR1 SNHLY and CDR2 FYNNEI. Here the CDR3 reads CASTQDRATEAFF. The CDR3 DNA follows: TGTGCCAGCACCCAGGACAGGGCCACTGAAGCTTTCTTT.

This clonotype was found many times. The chain uses TRBV6-1 and TRBJ1-1; D not resolved. Germline assignment: CDR1 MNHNS and CDR2 SASEGT. V lost 6 bases and J 0 bases, leaving 14 bases between the germline ends. This CDR3 has 15 amino acids. The CDR3 nucleotides are TGTGCCAGCAGAATTCTGGACTCCCTGAACACTGAAGCTTTCTTT. Translated: CASRILDSLNTEAFF.

This clonotype showed up many times. The genes are TRBV28 and TRBJ2-2; 9 bases fit TRBD1. Germline V gene data show CDR1 as MDHEN and CDR2 as SYDVKM. The CDR3 is made up of 19 amino acids. The junction had 13 bases not matched to a gene; V was cut back by 1 base and J by 4 bases. CDR3 DNA sequence: TGTGCCAGCAGTTTATTCTACAGGGGGCGGCGGGAGTTCACCGGGGAGCTGTTTTTT. Translation: CASSLFYRGRREFTGELFF.

The V gene is TRBV29-1, the J gene TRBJ2-3; 8 bases fit TRBD2. Germline values: CDR1 SQVTM, CDR2 ANQGSEA. The CDR3 length is 15 residues. V shed 6 bases and J 5 bases; nucleotides not matched to a gene: 13. This CDR3 is CSVHLDSGREDTQYF. The CDR3 DNA reads as TGCAGCGTCCATCTTGACTCCGGGAGGGAAGATACGCAGTATTTT.

This clonotype was seen ten or more times. The V and J genes are TRBV6-2 or TRBV6-3 and TRBJ2-7, with D possibly TRBD2 on 6 matching bases. The germline V gene encodes CDR1 MNHEY and CDR2 SVGEGT. The V end lost 4 bases, the J end lost 3 bases, and 13 bases lay between the germline ends. The CDR3 loop spans 14 amino acids. The CDR3 bases are TGTGCCAGCAGTTCAGGCGGGGCCTTCTACGAGCAGTACTTC. Amino acid sequence: CASSSGGAFYEQYF.

This clonotype was recorded at least ten times. This rearrangement joins TRBV29-1 to TRBJ2-2; 10 nucleotides agree with TRBD2. V dropped 5 bases and J dropped 4; count of bases not matched to a gene: 10. CDR3 length: 16 residues. Germline values: CDR1 SQVTM, CDR2 ANQGSEA. The CDR3 region has the DNA TGCAGCGTTCCGCTGACCGCTAGCGGGAGCACCGGGGAGCTGTTTTTT. Translation gives CSVPLTASGSTGELFF.

The sample holds a few counts of this clonotype. The V and J genes are TRBV12-3 or TRBV12-4 and TRBJ2-1, with 10 bases aligning to TRBD2. V dropped 4 bases and J dropped 8; count of bases not matched to a gene: 14. The CDR3 runs to 17 residues. DNA for the CDR3: TGTGCCAGCAGTTCAGGGCGGCGCGGGGGGACTAGCGATGAGCAGTTCTTC. It codes for CASSSGRRGGTSDEQFF.

The sample holds many counts of this clonotype. The chain links TRBV5-1 to TRBJ2-7, with TRBD1 matching over 10 bases. Germline V gene lookup returns CDR1 SGHRS and CDR2 YFSETQ. Losses at the gene ends were 4 bases for V and 0 bases for J; bases not matched to a gene: 13. The CDR3 has 18 amino acids. Here the CDR3 reads CASSLSTGGLPYSYEQYF. Written as DNA, the CDR3 is TGCGCCAGCAGCCTATCGACAGGGGGCCTACCATACTCCTACGAGCAGTACTTC.

This clonotype has a count of ten or more. J is TRBJ2-5 and V is TRBV27; TRBD1 aligns across 10 bases. This CDR3 is 16 amino acids long. The V gene's germline CDR1 is MNHEY and CDR2 SMNVEV (reference sequence). V was clipped by 1 base and J by 4 bases; unmatched bases: 6. The CDR3 DNA reads as TGTGCCAGCAGTTTATGGGGGGGGGACAGGGGAGAGACCCAGTACTTC. It yields the protein CASSLWGGDRGETQYF.

The J gene is TRBJ2-4, the V gene TRBV6-2 or TRBV6-3; 8 positions agree with TRBD1. CDR1 and CDR2 (germline): MNHEY, SVGEGT. The CDR3 loop spans 15 amino acids. The V segment lost 7 bases and the J segment 2 bases; nucleotides outside the gene matches: 7. CDR3 DNA: TGTGCCAGCACCAGGACAGGGTGGACCAAAAACATTCAGTACTTC. This gives the protein CASTRTGWTKNIQYF.

This clonotype was observed at least ten times. The V call is TRBV6-5, the J call TRBJ2-4, with D possibly being TRBD1 or TRBD2 (6 bases each). The CDR3 is 13 amino acids. Germline CDR1 is MNHEY and CDR2 is SVGAGI. The ends were cut back, 2 bases at V and 8 bases at J, with 10 bases in the middle. As DNA, the CDR3 is TGTGCCAGCAGTTACCAGGGGAGGTACATTCAGTACTTC. Its protein is CASSYQGRYIQYF.

This chain links TRBV28 with TRBJ2-3, with 7 bases aligning to TRBD2. In germline, CDR1 is MDHEN, CDR2 SYDVKM. J was trimmed by 5 bases and V by 6 bases; bases with no gene match: 5. The CDR3 totals 13 residues. CDR3 residues: CASRAGVGDTQYF. CDR3 DNA: TGTGCCAGCAGGGCGGGAGTGGGAGATACGCAGTATTTT.

This clonotype was counted at least ten times. The chain's CDR3 is CASSLVGGFYEQYF. The CDR3 region has the DNA TGTGCCAGCAGCTTAGTGGGCGGGTTCTACGAGCAGTACTTC. The chain recombines TRBV7-2 with TRBJ2-7; TRBD2 is a possible D gene (5 bases). The V end was cut by 1 base, the J end by 3 bases, with 10 bases between. This CDR3 comprises 14 residues. Per germline, CDR1 SGHTA and CDR2 FQGNSA.

Of note for this clonotype: This CDR3 is missing its conserved last phenylalanine or tryptophan, likely due to a read error. Because the CDR3's place on the DNA is in doubt, the DNA is left out and the CDR3 is given as listed by TCRdb. This CDR3 reads CASSRDGRQPQQL. The rearrangement links TRBV12-3 or TRBV12-4 to TRBJ1-5. The CDR3 is made up of 13 amino acids, end residues included.

This clonotype was observed many times. J is TRBJ2-5 and V is TRBV12-3 or TRBV12-4; D may correspond to TRBD1 or TRBD2 (5 bases each). V was cut by 6 bases and J by 5 bases, with 16 bases left in between. The CDR3 length is 14 residues. CDR3 loop: CASSPLGVGETQYF. The CDR3 nucleotides read TGTGCCAGCAGCCCCCTGGGGGTAGGGGAGACCCAGTACTTC.

This clonotype was observed many times. This rearrangement joins TRBV20-1 to TRBJ1-5; D unclear. V was clipped by 0 bases and J by 2 bases, with 8 bases between them. This CDR3 is built from 14 residues. Looked up from germline, CDR1 is DFQATT and CDR2 is SNEGSKA (reference sequence). The CDR3 bases are TGCAGTGCTAGAGATCTGAGGGGCAATCAGCCCCAGCATTTT. Encoded protein: CSARDLRGNQPQHF.

DNA of the CDR3: TGCGCCAGCAGCCAAGATATAGGACTAGCGGGAGAAATTTCCGAGCAGTACTTC. This sequence encodes CASSQDIGLAGEISEQYF. The gene calls are TRBV4-3 and TRBJ2-7; 13 nucleotides match TRBD2. The CDR3 sequence is 18 residues long. The V gene end was trimmed by 0 bases and the J gene end by 6 bases; junction bases not matched to a gene: 11. Germline CDR1 is LGHNA and CDR2 is YSLEER.

At least ten counts were recorded for this clonotype. CDR3 DNA sequence: TGTGCCAGCGGGGTACAGGGAAACACTGAAGCTTTCTTT. Residues: CASGVQGNTEAFF. V usage is TRBV6-6 and J usage is TRBJ1-1; D perhaps matches TRBD1 (6 bases). V was trimmed by 8 bases and J by 2 bases, leaving 12 bases between them. Germline V gene lookup returns CDR1 MNHNY and CDR2 SVGAGI (reference sequence). The length of the CDR3 is 13 residues.

The chain links TRBV20-1 to TRBJ1-1; weak D call: TRBD1 (6 bases). Germline V CDR1 and CDR2: DFQATT, SNEGSKA (reference sequence). The CDR3 covers 15 residues. Trimming cost V 1 base and J 0 bases, with 12 bases left between them. The chain's CDR3 is CSARGPRGLNTEAFF. The CDR3 DNA reads TGCAGTGCTAGAGGGCCCAGGGGCTTGAACACTGAAGCTTTCTTT.

This chain uses TRBV4-3 with TRBJ2-7, with 9 bases lining up with TRBD2. Germline V CDR1 and CDR2: LGHNA, YSLEER. The ends lost 3 bases at V and 5 bases at J; junction bases unmatched: 17. This CDR3 has 18 residues. This CDR3 reads CASSHLGGQREEEDEQYF. DNA for the CDR3: TGCGCCAGCAGCCACCTAGGGGGGCAGCGGGAGGAAGAAGACGAGCAGTACTTC.

The rearrangement links TRBV3-1 to TRBJ2-2, with D uncertain. Germline-derived CDR1 and CDR2 are LGHDT and YNNKEL (reference sequence). Deletions cut 6 bases from V and 7 bases from J, with 6 bases between. CDR3 length equals 11 residues. CDR3 nucleotide sequence: TGTGCCAGCAGGGTCCGCGGGGAGCTGTTTTTT. Translating it yields CASRVRGELFF.